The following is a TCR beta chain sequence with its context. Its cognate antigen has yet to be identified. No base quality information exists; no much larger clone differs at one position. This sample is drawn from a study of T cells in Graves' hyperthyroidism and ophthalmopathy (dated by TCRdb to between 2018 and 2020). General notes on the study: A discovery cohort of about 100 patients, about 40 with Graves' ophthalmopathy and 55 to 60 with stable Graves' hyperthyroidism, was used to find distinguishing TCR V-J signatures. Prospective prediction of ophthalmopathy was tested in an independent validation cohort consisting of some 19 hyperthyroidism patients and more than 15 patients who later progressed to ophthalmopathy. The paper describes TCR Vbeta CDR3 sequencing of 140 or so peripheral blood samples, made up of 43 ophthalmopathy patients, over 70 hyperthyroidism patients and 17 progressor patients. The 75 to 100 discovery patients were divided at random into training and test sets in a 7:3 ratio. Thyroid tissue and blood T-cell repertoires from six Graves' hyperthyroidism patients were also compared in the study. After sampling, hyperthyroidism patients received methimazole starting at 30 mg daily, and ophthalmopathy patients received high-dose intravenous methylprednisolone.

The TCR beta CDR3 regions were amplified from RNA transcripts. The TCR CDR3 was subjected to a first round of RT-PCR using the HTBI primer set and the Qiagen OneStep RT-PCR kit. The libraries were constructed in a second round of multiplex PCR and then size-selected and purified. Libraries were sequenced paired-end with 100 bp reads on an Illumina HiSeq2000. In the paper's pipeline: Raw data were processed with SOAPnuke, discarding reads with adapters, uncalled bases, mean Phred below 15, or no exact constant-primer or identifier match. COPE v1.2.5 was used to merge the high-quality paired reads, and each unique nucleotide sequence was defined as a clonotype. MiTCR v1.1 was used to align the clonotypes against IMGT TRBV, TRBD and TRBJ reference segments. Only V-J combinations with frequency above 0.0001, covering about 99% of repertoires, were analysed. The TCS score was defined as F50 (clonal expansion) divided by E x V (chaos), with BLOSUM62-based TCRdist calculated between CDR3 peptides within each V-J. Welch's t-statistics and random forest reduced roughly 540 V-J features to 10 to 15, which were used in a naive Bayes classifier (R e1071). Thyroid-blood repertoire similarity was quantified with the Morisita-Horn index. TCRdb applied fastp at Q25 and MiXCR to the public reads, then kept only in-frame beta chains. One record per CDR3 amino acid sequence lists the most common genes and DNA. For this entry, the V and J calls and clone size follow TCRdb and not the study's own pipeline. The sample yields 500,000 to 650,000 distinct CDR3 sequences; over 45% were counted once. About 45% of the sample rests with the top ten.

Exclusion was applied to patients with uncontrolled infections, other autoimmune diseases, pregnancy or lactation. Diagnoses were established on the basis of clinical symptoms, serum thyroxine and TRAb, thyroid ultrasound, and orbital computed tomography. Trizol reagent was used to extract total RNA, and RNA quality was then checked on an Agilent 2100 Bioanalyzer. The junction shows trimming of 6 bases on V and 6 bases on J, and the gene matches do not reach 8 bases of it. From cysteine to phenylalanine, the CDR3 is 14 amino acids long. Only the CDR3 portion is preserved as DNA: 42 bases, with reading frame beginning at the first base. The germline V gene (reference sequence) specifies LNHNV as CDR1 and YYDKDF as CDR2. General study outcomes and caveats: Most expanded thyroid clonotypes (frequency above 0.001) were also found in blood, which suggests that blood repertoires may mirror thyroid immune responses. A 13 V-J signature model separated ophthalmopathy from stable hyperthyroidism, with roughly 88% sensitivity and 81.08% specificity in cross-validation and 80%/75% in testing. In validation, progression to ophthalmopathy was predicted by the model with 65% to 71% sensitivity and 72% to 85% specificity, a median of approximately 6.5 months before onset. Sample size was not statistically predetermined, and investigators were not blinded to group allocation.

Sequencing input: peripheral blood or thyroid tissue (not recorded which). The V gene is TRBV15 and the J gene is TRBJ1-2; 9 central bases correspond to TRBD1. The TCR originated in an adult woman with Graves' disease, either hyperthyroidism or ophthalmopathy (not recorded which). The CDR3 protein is CATREGTGFHGYTF. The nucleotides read TGTGCCACCAGGGAAGGGACAGGGTTTCATGGCTACACCTTC.